Only one count was recorded for the clone carrying this T cell receptor beta chain. Germline-derived CDR1 and CDR2 are SGHDN and FVKESK. Between the trimmed V and J ends, which lost 4 bases and 6 bases, there was a span of 18 bases. CDR3 size: 15 residues. The sample belongs to a study of blood T cell repertoires in COVID-19. How the authors handled the data: Amplification with reference gene primers provided the estimates of nucleated cell counts. Libraries were prepared by immunoSEQ multiplex PCR; TCRdb keeps only in-frame clonotypes and omits some of them. The V and J calls and clone size come from that table; D and trimming were worked out from the DNA. The sample records 350,000 or so clones, around 83% being singletons.

The chain uses TRBV14 and TRBJ1-2, with D possibly matching TRBD1 (5 bases). The specimen sequenced was peripheral blood. The receptor comes from a man aged 25 to 45 with active or convalescent COVID-19. Here the CDR3 DNA reads TGTGCCAGCAGCCCCCTCGGAGGGGCTCTGAATGGCTACACCTTC. It codes for CASSPLGGALNGYTF.